Presented here are 7 T cell receptor beta chains from one specimen sequenced in a study of shared clonotypes between healthy human individuals. Produced via immunoSEQ multiplex PCR; TCRdb's table is partial and in-frame only. The sample includes approximately 2.5 million clones, roughly 93% of them seen just once. Sequencing was done on a sample of naive CD4+ T cells from PBMCs. Subset: CD45RA+ positively selected. These receptors all come from a man aged 18 to 30 in good health. Some clones in this sample may be carry-over from other donors' samples.

The chain combines TRBV11-2 with TRBJ2-6, with a tentative D call TRBD2 (6 bases). Trimming cost V 3 bases and J 0 bases, with 9 bases left between them. CDR3 length: 16 amino acids. Looked up from germline, CDR1 is SGHAT and CDR2 is FQNNGV. CDR3 DNA: TGTGCCAGCAGCTTCAATAGCGGCTCTGGGGCCAACGTCCTGACTTTC. Amino acid sequence: CASSFNSGSGANVLTF.

This chain links TRBV18 with TRBJ2-5; 8 bases align to TRBD2. Germline loops: CDR1 KGHSH, CDR2 LQKENI. The V and J ends lost 3 bases and 4 bases, in that order; junction bases with no gene match: 4. This CDR3 is built from 14 residues. In DNA, the CDR3 is TGTGCCAGCTCACCCCAAGCGGGAGCAGAGACCCAGTACTTC. The encoded protein is CASSPQAGAETQYF.

This clone was counted a single time. The J gene is TRBJ2-1, the V gene TRBV2; TRBD2 matches 8 bases. The CDR3 has 14 amino acids. V lost 6 bases, J lost 4 bases, and 5 bases stayed unmatched. Per germline, CDR1 SNHLY and CDR2 FYNNEI. CDR3 loop: CASRKTSAYNEQFF. CDR3 DNA sequence: TGTGCCAGCAGAAAGACTAGCGCATACAATGAGCAGTTCTTC.

The genes are TRBV28 and TRBJ2-7; 10 nucleotides agree with TRBD2. The V gene's germline CDR1 is MDHEN and CDR2 SYDVKM. CDR3 length equals 18 residues. V shed 10 bases and J 9 bases; nucleotides not matched to a gene: 27. The CDR3 is CAIRHTEGTSEKGVGQYF. Here the CDR3 DNA reads TGTGCCATCAGACACACCGAGGGGACTAGCGAAAAAGGTGTTGGGCAGTACTTC.

The CDR3 is CASSYKGTSDSTDTQYF. The DNA of the CDR3 is TGTGCCAGCAGTTATAAGGGGACTAGCGACAGCACAGATACGCAGTATTTT. The chain couples TRBV27 to TRBJ2-3, with 10 bases aligning to TRBD2. The ends lost 4 bases at V and 0 bases at J; junction bases unmatched: 7. Germline-derived CDR1 and CDR2 are MNHEY and SMNVEV (reference sequence). CDR3 size: 17 residues.

The gene calls are TRBV11-2 and TRBJ2-1; TRBD1 might be the D (6 bases). The germline gives CDR1 SGHAT, CDR2 FQNNGV. This CDR3 region has 16 residues. The V gene lost 5 bases and the J gene lost 5 bases, with 19 bases spanning the gap. This CDR3 reads CASSPPSPAGDNEQFF. For the CDR3, the DNA is TGTGCCAGCAGCCCGCCCTCTCCCGCAGGGGACAATGAGCAGTTCTTC.

The gene calls are TRBV7-8 and TRBJ1-1; 8 bases match TRBD1. V lost 5 bases, J lost 5 bases, and 13 bases stayed unmatched. Germline V CDR1 and CDR2: SGHVS, FQNEAQ. This CDR3 is built from 16 residues. DNA for the CDR3: TGTGCCAGCAGCAAAGACGACAGGGGAATGGGGACTGAAGCTTTCTTT. Translating it yields CASSKDDRGMGTEAFF.